This note documents a single T cell receptor beta chain sequence. This clone was seen only once. No antigen is known for it. No qualities accompany the bases; no much larger clone lies one base away. CDR1 and CDR2 are drawn from the germline V gene: SQVTM, ANQGSEA. V sheds 8 bases and J sheds 3 bases, leaving 13 bases between their ends. Taken from cysteine to phenylalanine, the CDR3 has 12 residues. Kept here is only the CDR3 DNA, which spans 36 bases and is read in frame from base 1. The CDR3 regions of human TCRbeta chains were subjected to immunosequencing. The paper's data handling went like this. Repertoire TCRs were matched against a reference library of SARS-CoV-2-specific TCRs generated with the MIRA antigen-specificity platform. Breadth meant the fraction of unique TCRs that were SARS-CoV-2-associated, whereas depth meant the fraction of total T cells that were SARS-CoV-2-associated. Each spike-specific TCR was assigned to its reactive spike region and to a CD4 or CD8 class using the MIRA data. Log10-transformed breadth and depth values were compared by one-way ANOVA with Sidak's multiple comparisons tests. In TCRdb, the immuneACCESS table is reduced to in-frame sequences with V and J assigned. These tables do not hold every clone; where another copy was compared, an unresolved V gene accounts for under half, and the others remain unexplained. Clone size and the V and J calls come from that table; the DNA yielded D and trimming. The sample has approximately 150,000 clones on record, 85% to 95% of them singletons. The top ten constitute roughly 0.9% of the sample.

This sample was included in a study of T cell responses to AZD1222 COVID-19 vaccine (dated by TCRdb to about 2021). Describing the broader study: AZD1222 recipients given second doses at about 4 weeks or at about 12 weeks were pooled, since spike-specific TCR depth and breadth were not found to differ between the two schedules. A total of 233 trial participants underwent TCR sequencing, of whom 200 to 220 had received two doses of AZD1222 and some 25 had received two doses of the MenACWY control vaccine. Trial participants were enrolled into age subgroups of 18-55, 56-69 and 70-plus years, which contained around 150, 28 and 57 TCR-sequenced participants, respectively.

Interpreted using the paper, the time point label stands for: baseline before first vaccination. Vaccinee samples were obtained from the UK trials COV001 and COV002, which included a single-blind randomized controlled phase 2/3 trial of AZD1222 (ChAdOx1 nCoV-19) in healthy adults. For TCRbeta chain sequencing, PBMC samples were collected from trial participants at day 0 and at day 28 after the second dose. Broad study findings and their caveats: Most participants were white British and females outnumbered males, and the authors suggested that clonal diversity may have been underestimated. Because no day 14 peak-response samples were available, repertoires were characterized only after the peak T cell response. CD4 TCRs associated with the vaccine covered the entire spike protein, and the dominant responses were in regions 160-218 and 743-854. Epitopes outside the regions mutated in the B.1.351 and B.1.1.7 variants were reportedly recognized by nearly half of the unique spike-specific TCRs. After two AZD1222 doses, both the breadth and the depth of spike-specific TCRs were significantly higher than at day 0 and than in MenACWY recipients. In the small 56-69-year group, the increase in depth fell short of significance, most likely because of low power. Conclusions about previously exposed vaccinees are limited, since just a handful of AZD1222 recipients were seropositive for SARS-CoV-2 at baseline.

This material consisted of peripheral blood, taken on day 0 of AZD1222 vaccination. This receptor was identified in an adult in good health. The rearranged segments are TRBV29-1 and TRBJ1-1; no confident D gene assignment can be made. The nucleotides read TGCAGCTCCCGAGACGGAGACACTGAAGCTTTCTTT. This is translated as CSSRDGDTEAFF.